This TCR beta chain was recorded in a study of blood T cell repertoires in COVID-19. Across the study: The origin of the acute and convalescent COVID-19 samples was the United States, Italy and Spain. PBMCs, B-cell-depleted T cells, or T cells provided the cDNA or gDNA that made up the material.

This table comes from immunoSEQ multiplex PCR, and its TCRdb copy is limited to in-frame clones, with some not included. Seen here are fewer than 100,000 clones, roughly 86% observed once, and the top ten hold about 9.3%. This clone was recorded a few times. V was shortened by 2 bases and J by 4 bases, with 11 bases between the two germline ends. This CDR3 has 14 amino acids. The germline V gene encodes CDR1 MDHEN and CDR2 SYDVKM. The rearrangement links TRBV28 to TRBJ1-2, with D maybe TRBD1 (5 bases). The source material was peripheral blood. The TCR was taken from a man aged 45-65 years with acute or convalescent COVID-19. The CDR3 loop is CASSLAGPLYGYTF. CDR3 in DNA: TGTGCCAGCAGTTTAGCAGGGCCGCTCTATGGCTACACCTTC.